This T cell receptor (beta chain) is drawn from a study of T cell responses to AZD1222 COVID-19 vaccine. Across the whole study: Second-dose recipients at about 4 or about 12 weeks were treated as one pooled group. Whole-study results and caveats: CD4 TCRs associated with vaccination spanned spike, dominating at 160-218 and 743-854. Clonal diversity may have been underestimated in mostly white British donors.

Germline-derived CDR1 and CDR2 are SGHAT and FQNNGV. This CDR3 is built from 17 residues. V was shortened by 0 bases and J by 0 bases, with 13 bases between the two germline ends. Remarks on this clone: Its specificity is not known.

The method was immunoSEQ multiplex PCR; TCRdb's version includes in-frame clones alone and lacks a portion of them. The table lists 150,000 or so clones, about 91% of them singletons. The source is an adult in good health. This chain connects TRBV11-2 to TRBJ2-3; possibly TRBD2 for D (5 bases). The sample in question was peripheral blood, obtained on day 0 of AZD1222 vaccination. CDR3 coding DNA: TGTGCCAGCAGCTTAGAGGTTCTAGCCCTTAGCACAGATACGCAGTATTTT. Protein sequence: CASSLEVLALSTDTQYF.